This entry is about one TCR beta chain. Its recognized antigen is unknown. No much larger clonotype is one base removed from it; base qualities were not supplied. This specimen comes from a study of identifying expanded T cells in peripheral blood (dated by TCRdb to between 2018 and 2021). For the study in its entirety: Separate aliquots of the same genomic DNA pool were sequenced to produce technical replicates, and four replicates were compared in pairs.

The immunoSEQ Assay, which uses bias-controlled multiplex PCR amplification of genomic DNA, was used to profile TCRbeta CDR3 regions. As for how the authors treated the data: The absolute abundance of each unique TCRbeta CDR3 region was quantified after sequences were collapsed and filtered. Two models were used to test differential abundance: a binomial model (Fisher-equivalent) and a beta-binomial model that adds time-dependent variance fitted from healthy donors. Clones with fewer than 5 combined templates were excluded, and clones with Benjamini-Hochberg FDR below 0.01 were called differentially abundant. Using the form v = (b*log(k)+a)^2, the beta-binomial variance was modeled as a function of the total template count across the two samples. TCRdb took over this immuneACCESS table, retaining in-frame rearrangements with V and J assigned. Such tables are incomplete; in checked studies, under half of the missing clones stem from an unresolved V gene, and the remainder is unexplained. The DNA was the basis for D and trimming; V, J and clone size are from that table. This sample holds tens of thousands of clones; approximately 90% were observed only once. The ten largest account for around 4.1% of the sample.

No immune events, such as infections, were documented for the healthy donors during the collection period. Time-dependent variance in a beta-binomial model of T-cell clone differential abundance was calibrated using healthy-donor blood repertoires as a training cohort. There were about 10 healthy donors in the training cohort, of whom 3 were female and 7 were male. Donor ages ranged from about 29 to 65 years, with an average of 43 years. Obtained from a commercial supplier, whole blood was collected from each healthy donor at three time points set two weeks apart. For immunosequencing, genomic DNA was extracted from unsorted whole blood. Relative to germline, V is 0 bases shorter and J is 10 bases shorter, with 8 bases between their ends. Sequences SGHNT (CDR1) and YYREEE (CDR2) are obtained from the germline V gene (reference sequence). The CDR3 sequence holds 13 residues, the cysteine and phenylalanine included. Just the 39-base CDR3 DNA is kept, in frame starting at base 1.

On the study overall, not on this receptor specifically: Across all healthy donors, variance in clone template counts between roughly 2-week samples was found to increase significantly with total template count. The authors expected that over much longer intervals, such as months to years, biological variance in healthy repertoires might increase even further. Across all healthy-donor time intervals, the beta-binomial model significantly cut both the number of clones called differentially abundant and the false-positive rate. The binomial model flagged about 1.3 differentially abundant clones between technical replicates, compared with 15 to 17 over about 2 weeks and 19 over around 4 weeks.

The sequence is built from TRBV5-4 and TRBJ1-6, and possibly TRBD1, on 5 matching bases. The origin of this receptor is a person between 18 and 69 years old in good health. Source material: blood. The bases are TGTGCCAGCAGCTTGGGGGGCCGATCACCCCTCCACTTT. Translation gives CASSLGGRSPLHF.